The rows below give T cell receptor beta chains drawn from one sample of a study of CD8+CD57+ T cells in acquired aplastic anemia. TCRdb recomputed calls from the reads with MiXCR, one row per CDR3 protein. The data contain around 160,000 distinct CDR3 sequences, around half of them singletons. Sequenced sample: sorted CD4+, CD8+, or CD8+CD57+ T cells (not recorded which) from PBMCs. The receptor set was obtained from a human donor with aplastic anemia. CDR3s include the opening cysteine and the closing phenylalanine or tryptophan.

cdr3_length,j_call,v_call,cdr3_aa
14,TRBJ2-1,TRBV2,CASSENPTYNEQFF
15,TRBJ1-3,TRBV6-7,CASSYSLSSGNTIYF
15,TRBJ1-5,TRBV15,CATSREGYSNQPQHF
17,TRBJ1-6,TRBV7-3,CASSYSGGQGLNSPLHF
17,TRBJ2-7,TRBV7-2,CASSTSGTGVIAYEQYF
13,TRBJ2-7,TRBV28,CASSPLSGYEQYF
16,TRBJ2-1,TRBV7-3,CASSLTVVRMRDEQFF
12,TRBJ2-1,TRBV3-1,CASSRKDNEQFF
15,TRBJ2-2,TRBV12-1,CASSFEGPAPGELFF
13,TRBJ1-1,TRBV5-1,CASSSTTGTEAFF
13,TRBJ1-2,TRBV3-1,CASSRGTGGENTF
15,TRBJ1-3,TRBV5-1,CASSLGGAIGNTIYF
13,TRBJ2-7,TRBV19,CASSLGQAGEQYF
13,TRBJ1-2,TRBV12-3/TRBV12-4,CASSLQGDYGYTF
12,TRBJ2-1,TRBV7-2,CASSTDPDEQFF
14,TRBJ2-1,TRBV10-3,CAISAFSGNNEQFF
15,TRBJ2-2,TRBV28,CASRGGGANTGELFF
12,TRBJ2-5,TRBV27,CASREHKETQYF
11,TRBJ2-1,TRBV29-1,CSVDGLPEQFF
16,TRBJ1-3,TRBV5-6,CASSLGNREAGNTIYF
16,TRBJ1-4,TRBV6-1,CASSEVLEATNEKLFF
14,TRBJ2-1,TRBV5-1,CASSLDLPGEEQFF
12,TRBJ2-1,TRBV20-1,CSASGAHNEQFF
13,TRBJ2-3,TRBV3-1,CASSPHSTDTQYF
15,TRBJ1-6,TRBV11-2,CASSLVSSYNSPLHF
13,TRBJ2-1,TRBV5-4,CASASGSANEQFF
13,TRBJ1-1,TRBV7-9,CASSPNTGTEAFF
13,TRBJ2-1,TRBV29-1,CSVEGGGANEQFF
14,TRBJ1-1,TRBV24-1,CATSDPGMNTEAFF
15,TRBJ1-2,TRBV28,CASIGTRVGDYGYTF
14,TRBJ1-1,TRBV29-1,CSVESDGGYTEAFF
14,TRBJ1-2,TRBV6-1,CASSLGRESYGYTF
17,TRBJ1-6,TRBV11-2,CASSFLRQTASNSPLHF
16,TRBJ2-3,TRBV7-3,CASSLSAGGGTDTQYF
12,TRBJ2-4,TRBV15,CATSSVGNIQYF
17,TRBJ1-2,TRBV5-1,CASSSTGGQGGNYGYTF
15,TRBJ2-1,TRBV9,CASSLRLGEDNEQFF
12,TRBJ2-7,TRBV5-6,CASSPWGGVQYF